This T cell receptor (beta chain) was found in a study of T cells in Graves' hyperthyroidism and ophthalmopathy. Amplified TCR beta CDR3 regions derived from RNA transcripts. The TCR CDR3 first-round RT-PCR relied on the HTBI primer set. TCRdb used MiXCR to reprocess the multiplex PCR reads, holding one entry per CDR3 protein. The sample shows 150,000 to 200,000 distinct CDR3 sequences, about 18% of them seen only once. This sequence was found in a woman aged 50 to 60 with Graves' hyperthyroidism. The sample taken for sequencing was blood.

The CDR3 spells CASSPYIGEKLFF. The DNA for the CDR3 is TGTGCCAGCAGCCCGTACATAGGGGAAAAACTGTTTTTT. The chain joins TRBV14 to TRBJ1-4; D unclear. The length of the CDR3 is 13 residues. V shed 4 bases and J shed 8 bases, with 11 bases lying between them. Germline CDR1 and CDR2: SGHDN and FVKESK.